Following are 24 T cell receptor beta chains from one sample sequenced in a study. TCRdb re-analysed the RT-PCR reads in MiXCR, keeping a single row per CDR3 protein. The sample shows about 700,000 distinct CDR3 sequences, approximately 14% of them seen only once. The sequenced sample was memory CD4+ T cells from blood. These receptors came from a female donor in good health, serving as a healthy control.

The gene calls are TRBV7-8 and TRBJ1-5; D gene uncertain. This CDR3 has 17 residues. V dropped 1 base and J dropped 2 bases, with 15 bases sitting between them. Germline CDR1 SGHVS, CDR2 FQNEAQ. CDR3 residues: CASSLVPPTVRNQPQHF. CDR3 in DNA: TGTGCCAGCAGCTTAGTCCCCCCCACGGTACGCAATCAGCCCCAGCATTTT.

The chain is built from TRBV11-2 and TRBJ2-1; D call uncertain. Germline CDR1 is SGHAT and CDR2 is FQNNGV. The CDR3 extends over 12 amino acids. V gave up 3 bases and J gave up 5 bases, with 5 bases separating them. Here the CDR3 reads CASSFSDNEQFF. DNA for the CDR3: TGTGCCAGCAGCTTTTCGGACAATGAGCAGTTCTTC.

In its sample, this clonotype was seen many times. CDR3 in amino acids: CASSFTTGFRVGGEQFF. The CDR3 nucleotides read TGTGCCAGCAGCTTTACCACAGGGTTTCGGGTTGGGGGTGAGCAGTTCTTC. This chain joins TRBV7-2 and TRBJ2-1; D possibly corresponds to TRBD1 (6 bases). V lost 3 bases to trimming and J lost 9 bases, with 24 bases between them. The CDR3 covers 17 residues. Germline CDR1 is SGHTA and CDR2 is FQGNSA.

This clonotype appeared a few times. This chain links TRBV5-1 with TRBJ1-1; no reliable D call. The germline V gene encodes CDR1 SGHRS and CDR2 YFSETQ. The V gene lost 1 base and the J gene lost 4 bases, with 8 bases spanning the gap. This CDR3 region has 13 residues. The CDR3 DNA reads as TGCGCCAGCAGCTTGATGGATACCACTGAAGCTTTCTTT. The encoded protein is CASSLMDTTEAFF.

The V call is TRBV29-1, the J call TRBJ1-4, with D perhaps TRBD1 (5 bases). CDR3 size: 13 residues. Germline-derived CDR1 and CDR2 are SQVTM and ANQGSEA. CDR3 bases: TGCACAGTCGGGGGGGGGGCTAATGAAAAACTGTTTTTT. Translation gives CTVGGGANEKLFF.

This clonotype was picked up a small number of times. The chain links TRBV11-2 to TRBJ2-5; D is perhaps TRBD2 (5 bases). CDR1 and CDR2 (germline): SGHAT, FQNNGV. The V end was cut by 1 base, the J end by 5 bases, with 20 bases between. This CDR3 has 17 residues. CDR3 protein: CASSLGRAVFELETQYF. CDR3 nucleotides: TGTGCCAGCAGCTTAGGGCGAGCGGTCTTCGAATTGGAGACCCAGTACTTC.

This clonotype was counted only a few times. The chain uses TRBV11-2 and TRBJ2-5, with D maybe TRBD2 (6 bases). The CDR3 consists of 17 residues. Trimming stripped 1 base from V and 4 bases from J, with 19 bases between. The germline V gene has CDR1 SGHAT and CDR2 FQNNGV. The CDR3 DNA sequence: TGTGCCAGCAGCTTAGGCGGCAGGCCTCTGGGGGGAGAGACCCAGTACTTC. Translated, it gives CASSLGGRPLGGETQYF.

This clonotype was counted between two and nine times. V is TRBV5-1 and J is TRBJ1-2; no clear D. V dropped 0 bases and J dropped 8 bases, with 17 bases sitting between them. This CDR3 spans 15 amino acids. Per the germline V gene, CDR1 is SGHRS and CDR2 is YFSETQ. The CDR3 bases are TGCGCCAGCAGCTTGGGGCAGGAGAGCCTCCGGGGCTACACCTTC. Translated: CASSLGQESLRGYTF.

The chain employs TRBV6-1 and TRBJ1-2; 11 positions match TRBD1. The CDR3 runs to 15 residues. Germline CDR1 reads MNHNS; CDR2 reads SASEGT. With V trimmed by 1 base and J by 4 bases, 2 bases remained unmatched. Here the CDR3 DNA reads TGTGCCAGCAGTGAAGGGACAGGGGGCAGCTATGGCTACACCTTC. Translated, it gives CASSEGTGGSYGYTF.

This clonotype was counted at least ten times. CDR3 bases: TGTGCCAGCAGCCAGGGACATGGAGGTCGAGAGACCCAGTACTTC. As protein: CASSQGHGGRETQYF. J is TRBJ2-5 and V is TRBV7-2; TRBD1 is a possible D gene (6 bases). The germline V and J ends were trimmed by 5 bases and 4 bases, with 17 bases remaining between them. The CDR3 is 15 amino acids. The germline V gene has CDR1 SGHTA and CDR2 FQGNSA.

The chain links TRBV18 to TRBJ2-2; TRBD2 agrees at 11 bases. Germline V gene sequence: CDR1 KGHSH, CDR2 LQKENI. The CDR3 runs to 17 residues. The trim removed 0 bases at V and 5 bases at J, leaving 5 bases unmatched. The CDR3 reads CASSPPSRLAGTGELFF. DNA for the CDR3: TGTGCCAGCTCACCACCTAGCCGACTAGCGGGGACCGGGGAGCTGTTTTTT.

This clonotype has at least ten counts. The J gene is TRBJ2-1, the V gene TRBV6-5, with D tentatively TRBD1 or TRBD2 (5 bases each). The CDR3 runs 16 residues. CDR1 is MNHEY, CDR2 SVGAGI, per germline. V dropped 6 bases and J dropped 0 bases, with 15 bases sitting between them. CDR3 loop: CASRGFAGSSYNEQFF. The CDR3 nucleotides read TGTGCCAGCAGGGGGTTCGCAGGGAGCTCCTACAATGAGCAGTTCTTC.

This clonotype turned up a few times. The gene calls are TRBV20-1 and TRBJ2-5; 10 bases agree with TRBD2. V gave up 5 bases and J gave up 1 base; unmatched junction bases: 1. This CDR3 spans 13 amino acids. CDR1 and CDR2 (germline): DFQATT, SNEGSKA (reference sequence). CDR3 amino acids: CSALAGAQETQYF. The CDR3 bases are TGCAGTGCTCTAGCGGGAGCCCAAGAGACCCAGTACTTC.

This clonotype turned up a few times. The genes are TRBV7-2 and TRBJ2-3; 10 bases are a match to TRBD2. The CDR3 has 15 amino acids. The J segment lost 2 bases and the V segment lost 6 bases, leaving 5 bases of the junction unmatched. The germline CDR1 and CDR2 sequences are SGHTA and FQGNSA. CDR3 residues: CASRPLAGTTDTQYF. DNA of the CDR3: TGTGCCAGCAGACCACTAGCGGGGACCACAGATACGCAGTATTTT.

This clonotype was seen repeatedly, ten times or more. The V call is TRBV29-1, the J call TRBJ2-1, with TRBD1 matching 7 bases. The V gene end was trimmed by 7 bases and the J gene end by 5 bases; junction bases not matched to a gene: 5. Germline loops: CDR1 SQVTM, CDR2 ANQGSEA. CDR3 length equals 12 residues. The CDR3 loop reads CSALGGDNEQFF. CDR3 DNA sequence: TGCAGCGCCCTAGGGGGCGACAATGAGCAGTTCTTC.

This clonotype was found a few times. The V gene is TRBV20-1, the J gene TRBJ2-1; D is possibly TRBD2 (5 bases). The V end lost 0 bases, the J end lost 11 bases, and 20 bases lay between the germline ends. Germline V gene sequence: CDR1 DFQATT, CDR2 SNEGSKA (reference sequence). The CDR3 is 15 amino acids. The CDR3, as DNA: TGCAGTGCTAGAGATGGAACAGAATCGAACGGGAAGCAGTTCTTC. Its translation: CSARDGTESNGKQFF.

The chain has TRBV7-9 and TRBJ1-4; D unclear. Per the germline V gene, CDR1 is SEHNR and CDR2 is FQNEAQ (reference sequence). V shed 1 base and J shed 1 base, with 13 bases lying between them. The CDR3 is 17 amino acids. DNA of the CDR3: TGTGCCAGCAGCTTAGTCTATACGGAAGGAACTAATGAAAAACTGTTTTTT. This codes for CASSLVYTEGTNEKLFF. The whole variable domain, remainder taken from reference TRBV7-9 and TRBJ1-4, is DTGVSQNPRHKITKRGQNVTFRCDPISEHNRLYWYRQTLGQGPEFLTYFQNEAQLEKSRLLSDRFSAERPKGSFSTLEIQRTEQGDSAMYLCASSLVYTEGTNEKLFFGSGTQLSVL.

The chain's CDR3 is CATSRGSTPNEQFF. CDR3 DNA: TGTGCCACCTCCCGGGGAAGCACCCCCAATGAGCAGTTCTTC. The chain employs TRBV9 and TRBJ2-1; possibly TRBD2 for D (5 bases). The ends were cut back, 9 bases at V and 6 bases at J, with 19 bases in the middle. The germline V gene encodes CDR1 SGDLS and CDR2 YYNGEE. This CDR3 region has 14 residues.

Worth noting for this clonotype: A clone one base away is much larger, so this may be a read error. The chain carries TRBV20-1 and TRBJ2-1, with D perhaps assigned TRBD1 or TRBD2 (6 bases each). In germline, CDR1 is DFQATT, CDR2 SNEGSKA (reference sequence). The CDR3 is 14 residues long. The CDR3 loop reads CGARGERGYNEQFF. The CDR3 bases are TGCGGTGCTAGGGGGGAGAGGGGCTACAATGAGCAGTTCTTC.

This clonotype was observed many times. This chain links TRBV12-3 or TRBV12-4 with TRBJ1-1; D remains ambiguous. The CDR3 is made up of 15 amino acids. Between the trimmed V and J ends, which lost 5 bases and 2 bases, there was a span of 15 bases. The CDR3 loop is CASSPSGRTNTEAFF. The DNA of the CDR3 is TGTGCCAGCAGTCCGTCGGGGAGGACTAACACTGAAGCTTTCTTT.

This clonotype was seen repeatedly, ten times or more. The chain combines TRBV12-3 or TRBV12-4 with TRBJ1-2, with a possible D match to TRBD1 (6 bases). V was clipped by 3 bases and J by 7 bases, with 15 bases between them. The CDR3 is 14 residues long. The DNA for the CDR3 is TGTGCCAGCAGTTTGGTTACAGGGAGAGGTGGCTACACCTTC. It is translated as CASSLVTGRGGYTF.

This clonotype turned up a few times. This chain connects TRBV4-3 to TRBJ2-3; 7 nucleotides match TRBD2. This CDR3 has 14 amino acids. V was pared by 0 bases and J by 12 bases, with 9 bases of the junction left unmatched. Germline lookup yields CDR1 LGHNA and CDR2 YSLEER. This CDR3 is CASSQDLTGRAQYF. The DNA for the CDR3 is TGCGCCAGCAGCCAAGATCTTACGGGGAGGGCCCAGTATTTT.

At least ten counts were recorded for this clonotype. The chain has TRBV12-3 or TRBV12-4 and TRBJ1-3, with D unresolved. V lost 5 bases to trimming and J lost 7 bases, with 12 bases between them. The CDR3 covers 13 residues. The CDR3 protein is CASSPQRRNTIYF. The CDR3 bases are TGTGCCAGCAGTCCCCAGAGGAGGAACACCATATATTTT.

This clonotype turned up a few times. The chain has TRBV20-1 and TRBJ2-3; D remains unclear. Germline V gives CDR1 DFQATT, CDR2 SNEGSKA (reference sequence). The CDR3 consists of 12 residues. Trimming stripped 7 bases from V and 10 bases from J, with 18 bases between. CDR3 in DNA: TGCAGTGTTGTCCCCCCCCTTGGAGCGCAGTATTTT. Its protein is CSVVPPLGAQYF.